A selection of T cell receptor beta chains follows, all from one sample in a study of neoadjuvant nivolumab and ipilimumab in lung cancer. The table came from immunoSEQ multiplex PCR; TCRdb's copy has only in-frame clones and leaves some out. The sample records about 26,000 clones, around 83% being singletons. This specimen consisted of tumor tissue, obtained after neoadjuvant nivolumab, alone or with ipilimumab, at or shortly before surgery. The receptors were gathered from an adult with non-small cell lung cancer. Each CDR3 is given with its conserved first and last residue. Fields, in order: J gene, CDR3 length, V gene, clone size, D gene, CDR3 DNA, CDR3 protein. A D gene is named only where the DNA matches it firmly. Size values are once, few and many counts, or a class for expanded clones, and some rows have none.

TRBJ2-1	10	TRBV29-1	.	.	TGCAGCGTTGACGCGCCGGTGCAGTTCTTC	CSVDAPVQFF
TRBJ2-7	15	TRBV6-5	.	.	TGTGCCAGCAGTTACTCCCCAGGGGGGGGCGGCGAGCAGTACTTC	CASSYSPGGGGEQYF
TRBJ2-5	16	TRBV5-1	.	.	TGCGCCAGCAGCTTGGATGGGTCCCTCAAGGAAGAGACCCAGTACTTC	CASSLDGSLKEETQYF
TRBJ2-5	19	TRBV30	.	TRBD2	TGTGCCTGGAGTGGTAGGGTAGCGGGAGGATCTCATTACCAAGAGACCCAGTACTTC	CAWSGRVAGGSHYQETQYF
TRBJ2-5	11	TRBV20-1	.	.	TGCAGTGCTAGACTCCGAGAGACCCAGTACTTC	CSARLRETQYF
TRBJ2-5	15	TRBV18	.	TRBD2	TGTGCCAGCTCACCACCGGGGACTAGAAGAGAGACCCAGTACTTC	CASSPPGTRRETQYF
TRBJ2-7	12	TRBV11-3	.	.	TGTGCCAGCAGCTCAACTCGTGACGAGCAGTACTTC	CASSSTRDEQYF
TRBJ2-7	12	TRBV7-9	.	TRBD2	TGTGCCAGCAGCTTAGGGGAGGGGGAGCAGTACTTC	CASSLGEGEQYF
TRBJ1-4	17	TRBV11-2	.	.	TGTGCCAGCAGCCATAGTGGTGGGGGCAGGCTTAATGAAAAACTGTTTTTT	CASSHSGGGRLNEKLFF
TRBJ1-1	13	TRBV10-3	.	TRBD1	TGTGCCATCAGCGCCGGGACAGAATTTGAAGCTTTCTTT	CAISAGTEFEAFF
TRBJ1-3	15	TRBV5-1	.	.	TGCGCCAGCAGCTTGGGACACAACTCTGGAAACACCATATATTTT	CASSLGHNSGNTIYF
TRBJ2-5	16	TRBV7-6	.	.	TGTGCCAGCAGCTTAATAGACGCCAGGGTTGGAGAGACCCAGTACTTC	CASSLIDARVGETQYF
TRBJ1-1	12	TRBV7-8	once	.	TGTGCCAGCAGCTTACGGGGGAATGAAGCTTTCTTT	CASSLRGNEAFF
TRBJ2-5	13	TRBV5-6	few	.	TGTGCCAGCAGCTTGGGTCAGCTGGAGACCCAGTACTTC	CASSLGQLETQYF
TRBJ2-5	14	TRBV12-5	few	TRBD1	TGTGCTAGTGGTTTGTCAGGGGGTCGGAAGACCCAGTACTTC	CASGLSGGRKTQYF
TRBJ1-3	14	TRBV30	once	.	TGTGCCTGGAAGGACCGAAGGTGGGGAAACACCATATATTTT	CAWKDRRWGNTIYF
TRBJ1-2	13	TRBV6-5	.	.	TGTGCCAGCAGTTACGATAGCAACTATGGCTACACCTTC	CASSYDSNYGYTF
TRBJ1-2	14	TRBV25-1	.	.	TGTGCCAGCAGTGGACAACATCGGGCCTATGGCTACACCTTC	CASSGQHRAYGYTF
TRBJ2-7	15	TRBV9	.	.	TGTGCCAGCAGCCTCCAACCCGGGACAACCTACGAGCAGTACTTC	CASSLQPGTTYEQYF
TRBJ2-1	13	TRBV18	.	.	TGTGCCAGCTCACCATCGGGGTGGAATGAGCAGTTCTTC	CASSPSGWNEQFF
TRBJ2-7	12	TRBV10-2	.	.	TGCGCCAGCAGTGTTCTTAATGAGGGGCCGTACTTC	CASSVLNEGPYF
TRBJ2-5	15	TRBV11-3	.	TRBD1	TGTGCCAGCAGCCTTAGGACAGGGGGCGAGGAGACCCAGTACTTC	CASSLRTGGEETQYF
TRBJ2-1	17	TRBV30	.	TRBD2	TGTGCCTGGAGGAGATCTACCCTAGCGGTGGAATACAATGAGCAGTTCTTC	CAWRRSTLAVEYNEQFF
TRBJ1-2	12	TRBV29-1	.	.	TGCAGCGGCCGGGACGCCCCCCGAGGCTACACCTTC	CSGRDAPRGYTF
TRBJ2-7	13	TRBV29-1	.	.	TGCAGCGTTGTGGCCGCAGGGCACCACGAGCAGTACTTC	CSVVAAGHHEQYF
TRBJ2-2	13	TRBV5-1	.	.	TGCGCCAGCAGCTTGGAGGAACGCGGGGAGCTGTTTTTT	CASSLEERGELFF
TRBJ2-2	17	TRBV11-1	.	TRBD1	TGTGCCAGCAGCGACCCGGGACAGGCGGCTGACACCGGGGAGCTGTTTTTT	CASSDPGQAADTGELFF
TRBJ1-2	13	TRBV7-3	.	.	TGTGCCAGCAGCCTTGACCCCACCTATGGCTACACCTTC	CASSLDPTYGYTF
TRBJ2-6	15	TRBV18	.	.	TGTGCCAGCTCACTCCGTGGGTCCGGGGCCAACGTCCTGACTTTC	CASSLRGSGANVLTF
TRBJ2-2	14	TRBV6-5	medium-sized	.	TGTGCCAGCAGTTACCAGGGTTTGACCGGGGAGCTGTTTTTT	CASSYQGLTGELFF
TRBJ2-7	14	TRBV29-1	few	.	TGCAGCGCCATGTGGCGGGATTGGGCGGACGAGCAGTACTTC	CSAMWRDWADEQYF
TRBJ2-4	11	TRBV20-1	.	.	TGCAGTGCTTCTCGTGGGGACATTCAGTACTTC	CSASRGDIQYF
TRBJ2-7	13	TRBV4-1	.	.	TGCGCCAGCAGCCAAGATGTAAGCTACGAGCAGTACTTC	CASSQDVSYEQYF
TRBJ1-2	13	TRBV5-1	.	.	TGCGCCAGCAGCTTGGAGGGGACCAGCGACTACACCTTC	CASSLEGTSDYTF
TRBJ2-1	16	TRBV30	few	TRBD2	TGTGCCTGGAGTGTAGAGGAGGGACTAGGACTCAATGAGCAGTTCTTC	CAWSVEEGLGLNEQFF
TRBJ2-7	15	TRBV11-1	medium-sized	TRBD2	TGTGCCAGCAGCCGAAAACTAGCGGGAGGGTACGAGCAGTACTTC	CASSRKLAGGYEQYF
TRBJ1-5	14	TRBV5-5	once	.	TGTGCCAGCAGCTTGGCGGCGGGGAATCAGCCCCAGCATTTT	CASSLAAGNQPQHF
TRBJ1-3	13	TRBV29-1	.	.	TGCAGCGGGCAAGTCAGCTCTGGAAACACCATATATTTT	CSGQVSSGNTIYF
TRBJ1-5	13	TRBV10-1	few	.	TGCGCCAGCAGTGAGAATTTCGATCAGCCCCAGCATTTT	CASSENFDQPQHF
TRBJ1-2	13	TRBV7-2	.	.	TGTGCCAGCAGCTTAGCGCGCGACTTTGGCTACACCTTC	CASSLARDFGYTF
TRBJ2-5	14	TRBV5-4	.	.	TGTGCCAGCAGCTTGGAACGGCGACAAGAGACCCAGTACTTC	CASSLERRQETQYF
TRBJ1-1	14	TRBV28	.	TRBD1	TGTGCCAGCAGTTTAACAGGGGCAGGGACTGAAGCTTTCTTT	CASSLTGAGTEAFF
TRBJ2-7	15	TRBV9	.	.	TGTGCCAGCAGCGCCTTTATAGCAGTATCCTACGAGCAGTACTTC	CASSAFIAVSYEQYF
TRBJ1-5	17	TRBV19	.	.	TGTGCCAGTAGTACTTGGGACGGGGGAGCGAGCAATCAGCCCCAGCATTTT	CASSTWDGGASNQPQHF
TRBJ1-5	13	TRBV6-5	.	.	TGTGCCAGCGCGGTTAAAAGCAATCAGCCCCAGCATTTT	CASAVKSNQPQHF
TRBJ1-1	15	TRBV5-1	.	TRBD1	TGCGCCAGCAGCTCTGGGGACAGGGTGAACACTGAAGCTTTCTTT	CASSSGDRVNTEAFF
TRBJ2-5	15	TRBV5-4	.	.	TGTGCCAGCAGCTTGGCTTCTATAGGCGGCGAGACCCAGTACTTC	CASSLASIGGETQYF
TRBJ1-1	13	TRBV28	.	.	TGTGCCAGCAGTACAGGGCTTTCCGCTGAAGCTTTCTTT	CASSTGLSAEAFF
TRBJ1-5	15	TRBV11-2	.	TRBD1	TGTGCCAGCAGCCCCGGGACAGGGGGCCGTCAGCCCCAGCATTTT	CASSPGTGGRQPQHF